The present T cell receptor (beta chain) was sequenced within a study of beta chain features in type 1 diabetes. This CDR3 has 15 residues. Germline loops: CDR1 SGHTA, CDR2 FQGNSA. Trimming removed 5 bases from V and 2 bases from J, with 16 bases in between. A note on this clone: What it binds is unknown.

Study outcomes and limitations: Healthy donors had naive, central memory and Treg TCRB repertoires that appeared less similar than those seen among patients.

Expressed TCRB transcripts were sequenced, since all the RNA that had been isolated was reverse transcribed. Clones were sequenced by immunoSEQ multiplex PCR, and TCRdb holds only the in-frame ones, with some missing. This table has hundreds of thousands of clones, roughly an eighth appearing once. The sequencing sample was made of naive CD4+ T cells from blood. The chain recombines TRBV7-2 with TRBJ2-7; possible D gene TRBD2, 5 bases. The origin of this receptor is a man aged 18 to 29 in good health. As DNA, the CDR3 is TGTGCCAGCAGCGTCTTCGGCGGGTTGGCCTACGAGCAGTACTTC. Protein: CASSVFGGLAYEQYF.